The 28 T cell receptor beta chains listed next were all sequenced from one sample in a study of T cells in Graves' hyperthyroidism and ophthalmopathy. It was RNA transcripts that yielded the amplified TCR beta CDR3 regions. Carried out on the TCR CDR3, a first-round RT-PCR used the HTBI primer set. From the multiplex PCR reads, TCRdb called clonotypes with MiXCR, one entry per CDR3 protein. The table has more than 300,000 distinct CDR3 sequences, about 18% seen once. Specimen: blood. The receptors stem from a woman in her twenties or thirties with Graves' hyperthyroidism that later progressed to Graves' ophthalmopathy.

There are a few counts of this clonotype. In DNA, the CDR3 is TGTGCCTGGAGCTTGGGCACGAACTTAAATCAGCCCCAGCATTTT. It codes for CAWSLGTNLNQPQHF. This rearrangement joins TRBV30 to TRBJ1-5; D remains ambiguous. Germline V gene data show CDR1 as GTSNPN and CDR2 as SVGIG (reference sequence). This CDR3 is 15 amino acids long. The V gene lost 3 bases and the J gene lost 4 bases, with 16 bases spanning the gap.

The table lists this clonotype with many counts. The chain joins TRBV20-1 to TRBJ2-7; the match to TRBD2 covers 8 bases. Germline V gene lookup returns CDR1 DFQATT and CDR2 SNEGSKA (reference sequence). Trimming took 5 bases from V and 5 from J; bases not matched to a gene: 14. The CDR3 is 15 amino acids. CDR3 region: CSAPPAGASPNEQYF. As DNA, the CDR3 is TGCAGTGCTCCCCCAGCGGGGGCCTCTCCCAACGAGCAGTACTTC.

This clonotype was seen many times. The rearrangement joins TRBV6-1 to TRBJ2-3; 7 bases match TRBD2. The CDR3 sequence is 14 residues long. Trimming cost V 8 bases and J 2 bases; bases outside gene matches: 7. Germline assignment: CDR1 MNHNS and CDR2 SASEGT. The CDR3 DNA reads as TGTGCCAGCCTATGGGGGGGGTACACAGATACGCAGTATTTT. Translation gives CASLWGGYTDTQYF.

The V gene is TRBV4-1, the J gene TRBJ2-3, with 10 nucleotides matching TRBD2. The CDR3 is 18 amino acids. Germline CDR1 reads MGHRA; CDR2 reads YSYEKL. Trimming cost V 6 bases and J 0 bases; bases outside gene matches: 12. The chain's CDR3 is CASSRGRASGGSTDTQYF. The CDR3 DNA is TGCGCCAGCAGTCGTGGGAGGGCTAGCGGGGGCAGCACAGATACGCAGTATTTT.

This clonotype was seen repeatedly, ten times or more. The CDR3 is CASTVPRGTYEQYF. CDR3 bases: TGTGCCAGCACCGTCCCCCGGGGTACCTACGAGCAGTACTTC. The chain recombines TRBV6-4 with TRBJ2-7; D is possibly TRBD2 (5 bases). Germline values: CDR1 MRHNA, CDR2 SNTAGT. Trimming removed 7 bases at V and 2 bases at J, with 15 bases between. There are 14 residues in the CDR3.

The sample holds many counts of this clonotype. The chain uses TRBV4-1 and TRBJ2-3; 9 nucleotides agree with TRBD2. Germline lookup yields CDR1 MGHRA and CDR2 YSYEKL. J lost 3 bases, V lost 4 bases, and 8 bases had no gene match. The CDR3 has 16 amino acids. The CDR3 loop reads CASSLSPGLATDTQYF. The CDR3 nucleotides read TGCGCCAGCAGCCTCTCCCCCGGACTAGCGACAGATACGCAGTATTTT.

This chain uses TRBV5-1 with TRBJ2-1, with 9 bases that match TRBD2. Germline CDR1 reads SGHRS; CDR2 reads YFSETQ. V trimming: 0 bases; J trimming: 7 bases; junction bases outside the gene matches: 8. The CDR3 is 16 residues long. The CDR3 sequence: CASSLGQGLAVNEQFF. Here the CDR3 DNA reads TGCGCCAGCAGCTTGGGACAGGGACTAGCTGTAAATGAGCAGTTCTTC.

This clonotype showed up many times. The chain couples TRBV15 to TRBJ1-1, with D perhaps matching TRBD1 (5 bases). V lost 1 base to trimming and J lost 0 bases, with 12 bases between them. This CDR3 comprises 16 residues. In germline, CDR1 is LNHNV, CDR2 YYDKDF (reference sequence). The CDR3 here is CATSRGPDTMNTEAFF. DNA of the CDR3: TGTGCCACCAGCAGAGGGCCGGACACAATGAACACTGAAGCTTTCTTT.

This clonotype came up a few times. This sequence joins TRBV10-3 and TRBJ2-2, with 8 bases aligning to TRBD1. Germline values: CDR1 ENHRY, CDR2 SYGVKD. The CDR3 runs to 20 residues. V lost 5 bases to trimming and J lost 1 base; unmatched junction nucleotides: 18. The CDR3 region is CAISKEPTGGLARNTGELFF. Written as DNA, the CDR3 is TGTGCCATCAGTAAGGAACCTACAGGGGGGCTAGCGAGGAACACCGGGGAGCTGTTTTTT.

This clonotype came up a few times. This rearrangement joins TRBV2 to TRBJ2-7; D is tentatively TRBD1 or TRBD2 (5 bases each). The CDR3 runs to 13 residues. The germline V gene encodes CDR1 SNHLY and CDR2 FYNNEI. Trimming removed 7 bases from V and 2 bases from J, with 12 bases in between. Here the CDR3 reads CASTMGRAYEQYF. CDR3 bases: TGTGCCAGCACCATGGGACGCGCCTACGAGCAGTACTTC.

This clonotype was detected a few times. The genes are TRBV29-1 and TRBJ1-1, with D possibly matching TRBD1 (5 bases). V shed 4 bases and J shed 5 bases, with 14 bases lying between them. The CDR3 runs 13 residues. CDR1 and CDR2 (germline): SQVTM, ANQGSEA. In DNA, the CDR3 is TGCAGCGTTGCGCAGGAACCAGGGACTGAAGCTTTCTTT. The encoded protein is CSVAQEPGTEAFF.

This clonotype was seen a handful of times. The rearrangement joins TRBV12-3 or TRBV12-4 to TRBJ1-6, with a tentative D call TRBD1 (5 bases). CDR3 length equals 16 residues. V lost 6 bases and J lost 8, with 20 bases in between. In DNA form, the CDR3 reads TGTGCCAGCAGCCTCGCCCACGGGACTCCGGATTCACCCCTCCACTTT. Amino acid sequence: CASSLAHGTPDSPLHF.

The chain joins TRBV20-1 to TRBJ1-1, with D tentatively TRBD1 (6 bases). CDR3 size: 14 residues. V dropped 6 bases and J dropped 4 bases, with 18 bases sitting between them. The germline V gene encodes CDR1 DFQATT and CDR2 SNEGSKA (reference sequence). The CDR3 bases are TGCAGTGCCCTGCCAGGGGAGGGTGCCACTGAAGCTTTCTTT. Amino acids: CSALPGEGATEAFF.

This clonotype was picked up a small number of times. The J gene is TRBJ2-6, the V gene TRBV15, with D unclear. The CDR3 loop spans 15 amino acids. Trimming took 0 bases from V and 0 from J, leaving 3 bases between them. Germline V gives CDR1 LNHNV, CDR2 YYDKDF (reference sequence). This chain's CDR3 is CATSRDRSGANVLTF. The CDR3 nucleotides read TGTGCCACCAGCAGAGATCGCTCTGGGGCCAACGTCCTGACTTTC.

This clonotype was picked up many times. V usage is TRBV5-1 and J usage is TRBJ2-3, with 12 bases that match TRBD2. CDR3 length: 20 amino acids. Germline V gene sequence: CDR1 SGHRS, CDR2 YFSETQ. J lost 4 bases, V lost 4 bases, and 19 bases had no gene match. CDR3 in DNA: TGCGCCAGCAGCCCCCTGACTAGCGGGAGACTTCTGACAGGGGCAGATACGCAGTATTTT. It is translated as CASSPLTSGRLLTGADTQYF.

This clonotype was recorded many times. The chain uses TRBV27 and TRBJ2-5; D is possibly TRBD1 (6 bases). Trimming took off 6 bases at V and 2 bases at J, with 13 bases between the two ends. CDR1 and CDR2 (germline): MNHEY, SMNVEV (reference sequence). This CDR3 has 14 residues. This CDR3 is CASSLLDRQETQYF. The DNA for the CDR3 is TGTGCCAGCAGCCTATTAGACAGGCAAGAGACCCAGTACTTC.

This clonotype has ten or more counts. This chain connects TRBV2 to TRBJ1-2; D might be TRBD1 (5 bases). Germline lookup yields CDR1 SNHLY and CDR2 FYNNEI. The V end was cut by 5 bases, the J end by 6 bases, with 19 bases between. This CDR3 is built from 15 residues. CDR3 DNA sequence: TGTGCCAGCAGTACTACAGGAGGGTCTTTGAATGGCTACACCTTC. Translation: CASSTTGGSLNGYTF.

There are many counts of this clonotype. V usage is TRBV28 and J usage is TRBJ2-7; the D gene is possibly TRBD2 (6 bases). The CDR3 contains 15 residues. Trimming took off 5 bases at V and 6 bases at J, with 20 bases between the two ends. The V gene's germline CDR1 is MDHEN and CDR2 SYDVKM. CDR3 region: CASSRLAERGSEQYF. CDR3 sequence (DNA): TGTGCCAGCAGTCGGTTAGCGGAGAGAGGTTCCGAGCAGTACTTC.

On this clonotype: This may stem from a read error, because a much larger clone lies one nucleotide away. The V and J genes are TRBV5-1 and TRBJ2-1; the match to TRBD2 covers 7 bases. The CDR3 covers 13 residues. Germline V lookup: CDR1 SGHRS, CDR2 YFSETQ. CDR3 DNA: TGCGTCAGCACCGGGACTACCAACAATGAGCAGTTCTTC. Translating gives CVSTGTTNNEQFF.

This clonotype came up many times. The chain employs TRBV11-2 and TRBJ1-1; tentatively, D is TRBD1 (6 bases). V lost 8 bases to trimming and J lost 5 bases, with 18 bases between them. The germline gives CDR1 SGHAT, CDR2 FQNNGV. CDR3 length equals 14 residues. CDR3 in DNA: TGTGCCAGCTCATCCTGGGGGGGCGTTACTGAAGCTTTCTTT. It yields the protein CASSSWGGVTEAFF.

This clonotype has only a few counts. This chain's CDR3 is CASSQARQSSYNEQFF. As DNA, the CDR3 is TGTGCCAGCAGCCAAGCTAGGCAGAGCTCCTACAATGAGCAGTTCTTC. The rearrangement joins TRBV14 to TRBJ2-1; D unresolved. V was trimmed by 1 base and J by 0 bases, leaving 10 bases between them. Per the germline V gene, CDR1 is SGHDN and CDR2 is FVKESK. The CDR3 covers 16 residues.

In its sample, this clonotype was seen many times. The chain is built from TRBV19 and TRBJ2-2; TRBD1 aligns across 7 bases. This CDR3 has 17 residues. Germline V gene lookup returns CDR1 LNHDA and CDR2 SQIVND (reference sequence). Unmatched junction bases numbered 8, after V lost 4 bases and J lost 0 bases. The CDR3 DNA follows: TGTGCCAGTAGTACTGCTCCGGACAGGTCGAACACCGGGGAGCTGTTTTTT. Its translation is CASSTAPDRSNTGELFF.

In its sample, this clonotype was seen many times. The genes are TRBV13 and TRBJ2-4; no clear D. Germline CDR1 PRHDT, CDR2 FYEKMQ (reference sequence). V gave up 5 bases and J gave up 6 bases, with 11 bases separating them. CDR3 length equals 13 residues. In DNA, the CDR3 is TGTGCCAGCAGCCTCAAGGGTGCAAACATTCAGTACTTC. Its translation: CASSLKGANIQYF. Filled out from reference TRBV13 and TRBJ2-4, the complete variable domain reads AAGVIQSPRHLIKEKRETATLKCYPIPRHDTVYWYQQGPGQDPQFLISFYEKMQSDKGSIPDRFSAQQFSDYHSELNMSSLELGDSALYFCASSLKGANIQYFGAGTRLSVL.

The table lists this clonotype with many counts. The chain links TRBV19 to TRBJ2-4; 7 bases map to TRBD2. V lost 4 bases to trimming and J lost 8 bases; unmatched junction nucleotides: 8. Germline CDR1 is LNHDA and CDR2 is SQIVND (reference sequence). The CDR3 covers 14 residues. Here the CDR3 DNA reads TGTGCCAGTAGTAGTGGGACTACGATAGACATTCAGTACTTC. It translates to CASSSGTTIDIQYF.

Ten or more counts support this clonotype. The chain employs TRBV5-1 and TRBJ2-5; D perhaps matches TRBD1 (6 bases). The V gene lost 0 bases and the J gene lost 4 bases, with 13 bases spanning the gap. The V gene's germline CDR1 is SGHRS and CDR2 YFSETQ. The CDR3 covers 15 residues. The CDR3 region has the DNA TGCGCCAGCAGCTTGGGACAGGTTTTTAGAGAGACCCAGTACTTC. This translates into CASSLGQVFRETQYF.

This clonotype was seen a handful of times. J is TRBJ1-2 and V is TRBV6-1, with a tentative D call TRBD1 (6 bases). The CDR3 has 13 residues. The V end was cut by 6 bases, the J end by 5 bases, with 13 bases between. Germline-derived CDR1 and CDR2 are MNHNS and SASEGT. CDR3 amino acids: CASREDRTYGYTF. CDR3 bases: TGTGCCAGCAGAGAGGACAGAACGTATGGCTACACCTTC.

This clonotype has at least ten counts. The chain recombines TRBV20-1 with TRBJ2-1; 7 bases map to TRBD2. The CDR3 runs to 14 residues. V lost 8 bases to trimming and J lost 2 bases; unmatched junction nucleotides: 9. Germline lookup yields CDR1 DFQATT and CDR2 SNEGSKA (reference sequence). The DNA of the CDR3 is TGCAGTCTAAGAGGGGACTACACCTACAATGAGCAGTTCTTC. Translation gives CSLRGDYTYNEQFF.

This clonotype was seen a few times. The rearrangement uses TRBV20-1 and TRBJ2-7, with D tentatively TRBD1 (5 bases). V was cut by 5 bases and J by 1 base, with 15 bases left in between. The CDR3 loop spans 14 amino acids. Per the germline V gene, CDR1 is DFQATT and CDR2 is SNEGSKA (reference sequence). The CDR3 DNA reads TGCAGTGCTCCGCCCCCCGACAGTTCCTACGAGCAGTACTTC. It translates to CSAPPPDSSYEQYF.